Listed below are T cell receptor beta chains from one sample, sequenced in a study of shared clonotypes between healthy human individuals. The protocol was immunoSEQ multiplex PCR, while the TCRdb copy is restricted to in-frame clones and leaves out a portion. The sample includes 450,000 to 500,000 clones, 76% of them seen just once. Sequencing was done on a sample of PBMCs. All receptors derive from a woman between 40 and 55 years old in good health. Some clones in this sample may be carry-over from other donors' samples. CDR3s include the opening cysteine and the closing phenylalanine or tryptophan. D genes are given only for firm matches. A row's size may be missing; if present it is once, few, many or a size class.

cdr3_aa cdr3_nt clone_size cdr3_length v_call d_call j_call
CASRREGGTDTQYF TGCGCCAGCAGGAGGGAGGGAGGGACAGATACGCAGTATTTT NA 14 TRBV5-1 TRBD2 TRBJ2-3
CASSGSGTSAETQYF TGTGCCAGCAGTGGATCCGGGACTAGCGCAGAGACCCAGTACTTC NA 15 TRBV6-1 TRBD2 TRBJ2-5
CATSRDKAQETQYF TGTGCCACCAGCAGAGATAAGGCGCAAGAGACCCAGTACTTC NA 14 TRBV15 NA TRBJ2-5
CASSFGINTGELFF TGCGCCAGCAGCTTTGGGATTAACACCGGGGAGCTGTTTTTT NA 14 TRBV5-1 NA TRBJ2-2
CASSLHTGASYNEQFF TGTGCCAGCAGCTTACATACAGGGGCATCCTACAATGAGCAGTTCTTC NA 16 TRBV11-2 TRBD1 TRBJ2-1
CASSSRQGYSNQPQHF TGTGCCAGCAGTTCCCGACAGGGCTATAGCAATCAGCCCCAGCATTTT NA 16 TRBV6-6 TRBD1 TRBJ1-5
CASSWDSGNEKLFF TGCGCCAGCAGCTGGGACAGTGGGAATGAAAAACTGTTTTTT NA 14 TRBV4-1 TRBD1 TRBJ1-4
CASSYGLAKNIQYF TGTGCCAGCAGTTATGGGTTAGCCAAAAACATTCAGTACTTC many 14 TRBV6-5 NA TRBJ2-4
CASSLGPAGAGNEQFF TGTGCCAGCAGCTTAGGTCCAGCGGGAGCTGGCAATGAGCAGTTCTTC few 16 TRBV7-9 TRBD2 TRBJ2-1
CATRPGQGNSYEQYF TGTGCCACGCGACCGGGACAGGGGAACTCCTACGAGCAGTACTTC few 15 TRBV6-1 TRBD1 TRBJ2-7
CASSPHNEQFF TGTGCCAGCTCACCACACAATGAGCAGTTCTTC NA 11 TRBV18 NA TRBJ2-1
CAWRGVRGRAGEQYF TGTGCCTGGAGGGGGGTTCGCGGGAGGGCCGGGGAGCAGTACTTC NA 15 TRBV30 TRBD2 TRBJ2-7